The entry below gives a single T cell receptor beta chain sequence along with its context. This clonotype was picked up many times. Its target antigen remains unknown. No qualities accompany the bases; no much larger clone lies one base away. A patient counted as having stable hyperthyroidism if there was no progression to ophthalmopathy within 18 months of follow-up. The hyperthyroidism patients were 18 to 65 years old and newly diagnosed, with a disease duration of less than 2 months. Patients were excluded if they had other autoimmune diseases, uncontrolled infections, pregnancy or lactation. Diagnosis relied on clinical symptoms, serum thyroxine, TRAb, thyroid ultrasound and orbital computed tomography. PBMCs were isolated from roughly 10 ml of fresh peripheral blood by Ficoll-Paque density gradient centrifugation. Trizol reagent was used to extract the total RNA, and its quality was then checked on an Agilent 2100 Bioanalyzer.

The entry originates in a study of Graves' ophthalmopathy and Graves' hyperthyroidism (dated by TCRdb to about 2018). As for the study more broadly: Peripheral blood was collected before any treatment was given, at the time of initial diagnosis. The approximately 100 discovery patients were divided at random into training and test sets in a 7:3 ratio. In total, around 130 blood samples were TCR-sequenced: under 45 ophthalmopathy, approximately 80 hyperthyroidism and some 17 hyperthyroidism-to-ophthalmopathy patients. Once sampling was done, hyperthyroidism patients were given methimazole at a starting dose of 30 mg daily, while ophthalmopathy patients were given high-dose intravenous methylprednisolone. The study used TCR beta repertoire signatures to distinguish Graves' ophthalmopathy from Graves' hyperthyroidism and to predict progression to ophthalmopathy. In roughly 6 hyperthyroidism patients, the T-cell repertoire of thyroid tissue was compared with the T-cell repertoire of blood. An independent validation cohort comprised some 18 hyperthyroidism patients and 15 to 17 patients who later progressed from hyperthyroidism to ophthalmopathy. To explore V-J signatures distinguishing ophthalmopathy from hyperthyroidism, a discovery set of about 99 patients (43 ophthalmopathy, 55 to 60 stable hyperthyroidism) was enrolled.

Overall study results and their limits: Among expanded thyroid clonotypes with frequency above 0.001, most also showed up in blood, which suggests that blood repertoires may reflect the thyroid immune response. Ophthalmopathy was separated from stable hyperthyroidism by the 13-signature model with about 88% sensitivity and about 81% specificity in cross-validation and with 80%/75% in the test set. In validation, the model predicted ophthalmopathy progression with 70.59% sensitivity and roughly 72% specificity; 12 predicted patients were CT-confirmed with GO in a median of around 6.5 months. Sample size was not predetermined statistically, and investigators were not blinded to group allocation.

Relative to germline, V is 3 bases shorter and J is 7 bases shorter, with 10 bases between their ends. The germline V gene yields SGHTA for CDR1 and FQGNSA for CDR2. The CDR3 numbers 12 residues from cysteine through phenylalanine. The CDR3 DNA has 36 bases and is translated from base 1. For repertoire sequencing, TCR beta CDR3 regions were amplified from RNA transcripts. A first-round RT-PCR used HTBI primers with the Qiagen OneStep RT-PCR kit, followed by a second-round multiplex PCR, size selection and purification. Sequencing of the libraries was carried out on an Illumina HiSeq2000 in paired-end mode with 100 bp reads. Per the source publication's procedure: Reads were processed with SOAPnuke, discarding reads with adapters, uncalled bases, mean Phred below 15, or no exact constant-primer or identifier match. COPE v1.2.5 was used to merge high-quality paired reads. Unique nucleotide sequences were defined as clonotypes and aligned to IMGT TRB V, D and J references using MiTCR v1.1. Only V-J combinations with frequency above 0.0001 were analysed, covering around 99% of repertoires. A TCR clonal expansion and chaos score per V-J combination was defined as the ratio of F50 clonal expansion to chaos observed in the TCRdist matrix. Welch's t-statistics and random forest were used to reduce the features to about twelve V-J combinations, which were then used as input to a naive Bayes classifier. Thyroid-blood repertoire similarity was quantified with the Morisita-Horn index. TCRdb reanalyzed the raw reads on its own, using fastp at Q25 for trimming and MiXCR for clone calling, and kept in-frame beta chains. Each entry is one CDR3 protein sequence, shown with its most common DNA and genes. The V and J calls, along with clone size, are taken from TCRdb and not from the paper's own processing. The sample table lists 600,000 to 650,000 distinct CDR3 sequences, 22% of them with a count of one. The ten largest account for approximately 6.5% of the sample.

The rearranged segments are TRBV7-2 and TRBJ2-7; there is no confident call for the D gene. The sequencing sample was made of peripheral blood. The source of this sequence is a woman between 18 and 29 years old with stable Graves' hyperthyroidism. Some clones in this sample may be carry-over from other donors' samples. Donor details come from another sample of the same person, matched by shared clones. In nucleotides, the sequence is TGTGCCAGCAGCTTTTTGTCAGCAGAGCAGTACTTC. It specifies CASSFLSAEQYF.